This passage covers 4 T cell receptor beta chains from one sample sequenced in a study of CD8 T cells in Susac syndrome. About 0.5 to 1 ug RNA was reverse transcribed with random hexamers. In TCRdb, the immunoSEQ multiplex PCR reads were re-called with MiXCR into one record per CDR3 protein. The table includes fewer than 200,000 distinct CDR3 sequences, about 93% detected once. Sequenced material: CD4+ T cells from PBMCs. These receptor sequences come from a human donor in good health.

This chain joins TRBV9 and TRBJ2-2, with D perhaps being TRBD1 or TRBD2 (5 bases each). The ends were cut back, 4 bases at V and 1 base at J, with 11 bases in the middle. CDR3 length: 15 residues. Germline CDR1 SGDLS, CDR2 YYNGEE. The CDR3 DNA reads TGTGCCAGCAGCCCGGGACCCTGGAACACCGGGGAGCTGTTTTTT. Residues: CASSPGPWNTGELFF.

The J gene is TRBJ1-2, the V gene TRBV11-2; D is unclear. Germline lookup yields CDR1 SGHAT and CDR2 FQNNGV. The CDR3 spans 12 residues. V lost 1 base to trimming and J lost 12 bases, with 12 bases between them. The CDR3 DNA reads TGTGCCAGCAGCTTAGGGACCGTTCCGGACACCTTC. Translating gives CASSLGTVPDTF.

The chain employs TRBV5-1 and TRBJ2-5, with TRBD1 as a possible D gene (7 bases). V lost 6 bases and J 1 base, leaving 13 bases between the germline ends. The germline V gene has CDR1 SGHRS and CDR2 YFSETQ. The CDR3 sequence is 14 residues long. The CDR3 loop reads CASTQGGSQETQYF. CDR3 DNA: TGCGCCAGCACCCAGGGGGGATCCCAAGAGACCCAGTACTTC.

The genes are TRBV3-1 and TRBJ2-7; D ambiguous. With 8 bases removed from V and 2 bases from J, the gap between germline ends came to 4 bases. The germline V gene encodes CDR1 LGHDT and CDR2 YNNKEL (reference sequence). The CDR3 is 10 residues long. This CDR3 is CASGTYEQYF. DNA of the CDR3: TGTGCCAGCGGAACCTACGAGCAGTACTTC.